These 13 T cell receptor beta chains share one sample of origin, sequenced in a study of shared clonotypes between healthy human individuals. Using immunoSEQ multiplex PCR, the repertoire was profiled, and TCRdb retains in-frame clones only, with some absent. The data contain about 990,000 clones, around 78% of them seen just once; the ten biggest clones take up 0.55% to 0.7%. The specimen was memory CD4+ T cells from PBMCs. Subset given: CD45RA-negative fraction. These receptors were obtained from a man aged 18 to 29 in good health. Some clones in this sample may be carry-over from other donors' samples.

This chain links TRBV5-6 with TRBJ2-3; 8 bases match TRBD2. Looked up from germline, CDR1 is SGHDT and CDR2 is YYEEEE. Losses at the gene ends were 1 base for V and 4 bases for J; bases not matched to a gene: 17. The CDR3 length is 19 residues. CDR3 residues: CASSLRTIIAGIGADTQYF. Here the CDR3 DNA reads TGTGCCAGCAGCTTGAGGACAATAATAGCGGGAATAGGGGCAGATACGCAGTATTTT.

The rearrangement uses TRBV5-1 and TRBJ2-7, with D unresolved. Deletions cut 0 bases from V and 7 bases from J, with 14 bases between. The CDR3 contains 14 residues. In germline, CDR1 is SGHRS, CDR2 YFSETQ. The CDR3 sequence is CASSLVDRAREQYF. CDR3 bases: TGCGCCAGCAGCTTGGTTGACCGAGCTAGGGAGCAGTACTTC.

This clone was seen just once. The V gene is TRBV27, the J gene TRBJ1-2; a weak D match, TRBD1 (5 bases). This CDR3 is 15 amino acids long. Trimming shortened V by 5 bases and J by 4 bases, and 17 bases separated the two germline ends. Germline V gene lookup returns CDR1 MNHEY and CDR2 SMNVEV (reference sequence). The DNA for the CDR3 is TGTGCCAGCAGTACAACGACAGAGAAGATCTATGGCTACACCTTC. Translated, it gives CASSTTTEKIYGYTF.

The rearrangement uses TRBV27 and TRBJ2-1, with D possibly being TRBD1 or TRBD2 (5 bases each). Trimming removed 5 bases at V and 6 bases at J, with 14 bases between. The CDR3 runs 14 residues. Germline V gene lookup returns CDR1 MNHEY and CDR2 SMNVEV (reference sequence). This CDR3 is CASSPETGTNEQFF. CDR3 in DNA: TGTGCCAGCAGTCCAGAAACCGGGACCAATGAGCAGTTCTTC.

The chain uses TRBV7-9 and TRBJ2-3; D is ambiguous. The germline V gene encodes CDR1 SEHNR and CDR2 FQNEAQ (reference sequence). Trimming removed 1 base at V and 4 bases at J, with 12 bases between. CDR3 length equals 15 residues. As DNA, the CDR3 is TGTGCCAGCAGCTTAGGAACCGGGTCCTCAGATACGCAGTATTTT. Translated, it gives CASSLGTGSSDTQYF.

This chain links TRBV5-8 with TRBJ2-5; TRBD2 agrees at 12 bases. The germline CDR1 and CDR2 sequences are SGHTS and YDEGEE. This CDR3 is 16 amino acids long. The V and J ends lost 4 bases and 3 bases, in that order; junction bases with no gene match: 7. CDR3 bases: TGTGCCAGCAGCCCCGGGACTAGCGGGCCCAAAGAGACCCAGTACTTC. This gives the protein CASSPGTSGPKETQYF.

The chain recombines TRBV5-1 with TRBJ2-3, with D maybe TRBD2 (5 bases). Per germline, CDR1 SGHRS and CDR2 YFSETQ. The CDR3 is 18 amino acids. V was clipped by 1 base and J by 0 bases, with 18 bases between them. The chain's CDR3 is CASSLWSGGISSTDTQYF. CDR3 DNA: TGCGCCAGCAGCTTGTGGAGCGGTGGAATCTCGAGCACAGATACGCAGTATTTT.

V gene TRBV18 combines with J gene TRBJ1-1, with 8 bases that match TRBD1. The CDR3 spans 17 residues. CDR1 and CDR2 from the germline V gene are KGHSH and LQKENI. V was clipped by 3 bases and J by 1 base; unmatched bases: 10. CDR3 amino acids: CASSPAAGGFQNTEAFF. The CDR3 nucleotides are TGTGCCAGCTCACCGGCTGCAGGGGGCTTTCAGAACACTGAAGCTTTCTTT.

The chain couples TRBV19 to TRBJ2-1; TRBD2 matches 7 bases. The junction had 8 bases not matched to a gene; V was cut back by 5 bases and J by 7 bases. The length of the CDR3 is 14 residues. Germline CDR1 reads LNHDA; CDR2 reads SQIVND (reference sequence). In nucleotides, the CDR3 is TGTGCCAGTAGTCTCACCGGGACTATGAATGAGCAGTTCTTC. The encoded protein is CASSLTGTMNEQFF.

Comments on this clone: One end of the junction varies from germline; a read error may be responsible. V gene TRBV6-1 combines with J gene TRBJ1-2, with 7 bases lining up with TRBD1. The germline V gene has CDR1 MNHNS and CDR2 SASEGT. CDR3 size: 13 residues. As DNA, the CDR3 is TGTGCCAGCAGCCGGGACAGAAACTATGGCTGCACCTTC. Translation: CASSRDRNYGCTF.

The rearrangement links TRBV30 to TRBJ1-4; D not resolved. In germline, CDR1 is GTSNPN, CDR2 SVGIG (reference sequence). The CDR3 spans 13 residues. The V end lost 0 bases, the J end lost 10 bases, and 12 bases lay between the germline ends. CDR3 in DNA: TGTGCCTGGAGTGTACAAGGCGTTGGAAAACTGTTTTTT. Its protein is CAWSVQGVGKLFF. The full variable domain, in which reference TRBV30 and TRBJ1-4 provide the parts outside the CDR3, is SQTIHQWPATLVQPVGSPLSLECTVEGTSNPNLYWYRQAAGRGLQLLFYSVGIGQISSEVPQNLSASRPQDRQFILSSKKLLLSDSGFYLCAWSVQGVGKLFFGSGTQLSVL.

The rearrangement joins TRBV6-5 to TRBJ1-3; D call uncertain. Trimming pared 2 bases from V and 0 bases from J, leaving 8 bases between. The CDR3 is 15 amino acids. Germline CDR1 reads MNHEY; CDR2 reads SVGAGI. The CDR3 DNA is TGTGCCAGCAGTTACCGACGGACCTCTGGAAACACCATATATTTT. Translated: CASSYRRTSGNTIYF.

This clone was detected many times. This chain joins TRBV7-9 and TRBJ1-2, with TRBD1 matching over 11 bases. The CDR3 covers 14 residues. After removal of 4 bases from V and 8 bases from J, the junction contained 6 bases not matched to a gene. Germline loops: CDR1 SEHNR, CDR2 FQNEAQ (reference sequence). The CDR3 nucleotides are TGTGCCAGCAGCTCCGGACAGGGGGCGGAAGGCTACACCTTC. Protein: CASSSGQGAEGYTF.